This TCR beta chain was documented in a study of CD8 T cells in Susac syndrome. It was with random hexamers that 0.5 to 1 ug RNA was reverse transcribed. An immunoSEQ multiplex PCR generated amplified TCR beta CDR3 products spanning 54 Vbeta and 13 Jbeta. MiXCR was run by TCRdb on the immunoSEQ multiplex PCR reads, yielding one entry per CDR3 protein. The data contain about 430,000 distinct CDR3 sequences, approximately 85% of them seen just once; the ten biggest clones take up under 0.15%. Germline V gene sequence: CDR1 MNHNY, CDR2 SVGAGI (reference sequence). The V segment lost 5 bases and the J segment 5 bases; nucleotides outside the gene matches: 6. The CDR3 runs 15 residues. TCR beta sequencing was performed on blood CD8+ and CD4+ T cells. The multiple sclerosis control group comprised treatment-naive patients with stable or active relapsing-remitting disease. TEMRA cells underwent FACS enrichment and CD8+ and CD4+ T cells underwent negative isolation.

The sequenced material came from CD8+ T cells from PBMCs. The rearrangement uses TRBV6-6 and TRBJ2-1; 10 nucleotides align to TRBD1. This sequence originates from a human donor with multiple sclerosis. In DNA, the CDR3 is TGTGCCAGCAGTGATTGGGACAGGGGCCACAATGAGCAGTTCTTC. It encodes CASSDWDRGHNEQFF.